The clone carrying this T cell receptor beta chain was seen a few times. Its target is unknown. The entry originates in a study of T cells in Graves' hyperthyroidism and ophthalmopathy. Findings and caveats of the study: A model of 13 V-J pairs discriminated ophthalmopathy from stable hyperthyroidism. Peripheral blood also featured most of the thyroid clonotypes expanded above 0.001.

The CDR3 is made up of 15 amino acids. Germline loops: CDR1 MDHEN, CDR2 SYDVKM. V lost 5 bases and J lost 4; bases outside the gene matches: 9. Amplified TCR beta CDR3 regions came from RNA transcripts. First-round RT-PCR targeting the TCR CDR3 was performed with the HTBI primer set. TCRdb ran MiXCR on the multiplex PCR reads and lists one entry per CDR3 protein. The data hold 380,000 or so distinct CDR3 sequences, with approximately 12% observed a single time. This TCR was sampled from a man aged 30 to 39 with Graves' hyperthyroidism that later progressed to Graves' ophthalmopathy. V gene TRBV28 combines with J gene TRBJ2-7; 9 bases line up with TRBD1. The source material was blood. The chain's CDR3 is CASSVTGGAPYEQYF. The CDR3 DNA reads TGTGCCAGCAGTGTAACAGGGGGCGCGCCGTACGAGCAGTACTTC.